Included here is one T cell receptor beta chain sequence, with context. Its antigen is currently unknown. This sample was taken from a study of shared clonotypes between healthy human individuals. The CDR3 has 17 residues. Findings and limits, study-wide: In general, naive subsets displayed greater estimated richness than memory subsets did.

Data came from immunoSEQ multiplex PCR; TCRdb stores just in-frame clones and leaves some out. This sample has more than 2,000,000 clones, with approximately 90% found just once. The receptor's source is a man between 18 and 29 years old in good health. This chain links TRBV21-1 with TRBJ2-7; the table assigns TRBD1, which was not confirmed against the DNA. TRBV21-1 is given as a pseudogene. The sequenced material came from naive CD4+ T cells sorted from blood. As to subset: CD45RA+ positively selected. The CDR3 DNA reads as TGTGCCAGCAGCGACGGGAGGGACAGGGGCTTTGGGTACGAGCAGTACTTC. Protein: CASSDGRDRGFGYEQYF.